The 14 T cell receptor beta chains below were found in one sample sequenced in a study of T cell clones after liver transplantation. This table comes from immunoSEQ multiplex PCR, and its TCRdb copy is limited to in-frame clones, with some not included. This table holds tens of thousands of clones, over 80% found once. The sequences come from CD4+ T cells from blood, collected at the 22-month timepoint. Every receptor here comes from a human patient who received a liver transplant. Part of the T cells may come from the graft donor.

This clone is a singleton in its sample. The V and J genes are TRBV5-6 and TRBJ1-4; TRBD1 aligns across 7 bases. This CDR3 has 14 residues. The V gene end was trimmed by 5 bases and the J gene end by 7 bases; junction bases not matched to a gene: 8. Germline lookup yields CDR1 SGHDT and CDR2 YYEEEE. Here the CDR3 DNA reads TGTGCCAGCAGGAAGACAGGGCCAGGTGAAAAACTGTTTTTT. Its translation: CASRKTGPGEKLFF.

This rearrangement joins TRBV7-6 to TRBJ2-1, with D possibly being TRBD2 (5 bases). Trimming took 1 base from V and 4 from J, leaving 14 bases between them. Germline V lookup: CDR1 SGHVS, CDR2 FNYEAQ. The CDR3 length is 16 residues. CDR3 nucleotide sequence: TGTGCCAGCAGCTTAGGTTCGGACCCGGGGTACAATGAGCAGTTCTTC. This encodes CASSLGSDPGYNEQFF.

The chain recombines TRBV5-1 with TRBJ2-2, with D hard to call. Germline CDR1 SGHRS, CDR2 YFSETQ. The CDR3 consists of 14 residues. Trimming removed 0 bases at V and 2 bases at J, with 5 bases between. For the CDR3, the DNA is TGCGCCAGCAGCTTGGCCATTAACACCGGGGAGCTGTTTTTT. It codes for CASSLAINTGELFF.

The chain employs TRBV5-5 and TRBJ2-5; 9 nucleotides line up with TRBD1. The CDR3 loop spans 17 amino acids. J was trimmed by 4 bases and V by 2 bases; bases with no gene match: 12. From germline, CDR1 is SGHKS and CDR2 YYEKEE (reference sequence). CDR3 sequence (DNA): TGTGCCAGCAGCTTAAATTTTAAGACAGGGGGTACAGAGACCCAGTACTTC. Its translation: CASSLNFKTGGTETQYF.

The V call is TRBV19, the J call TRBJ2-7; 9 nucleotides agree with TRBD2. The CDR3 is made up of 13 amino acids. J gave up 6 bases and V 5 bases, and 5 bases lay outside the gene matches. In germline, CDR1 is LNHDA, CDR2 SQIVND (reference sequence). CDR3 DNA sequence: TGTGCCAGTAGTTCCGGGACTAGCACCGAGCAGTACTTC. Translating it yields CASSSGTSTEQYF.

The CDR3 DNA sequence: TGCGCCAGCAGCTACTCCGGGACAGACTATGGCTACACCTTC. Translating it yields CASSYSGTDYGYTF. The chain links TRBV5-1 to TRBJ1-2; TRBD1 agrees at 7 bases. Germline V gene lookup returns CDR1 SGHRS and CDR2 YFSETQ. The CDR3 extends over 14 amino acids. Trimming took 3 bases from V and 3 from J; bases not matched to a gene: 5.

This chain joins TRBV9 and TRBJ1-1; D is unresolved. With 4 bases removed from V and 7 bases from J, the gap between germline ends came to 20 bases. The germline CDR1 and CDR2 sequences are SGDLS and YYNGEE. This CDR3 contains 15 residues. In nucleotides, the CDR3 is TGTGCCAGCAGCCCCCGCGGCAGAACTCTCGGTGAAGCTTTCTTT. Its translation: CASSPRGRTLGEAFF.

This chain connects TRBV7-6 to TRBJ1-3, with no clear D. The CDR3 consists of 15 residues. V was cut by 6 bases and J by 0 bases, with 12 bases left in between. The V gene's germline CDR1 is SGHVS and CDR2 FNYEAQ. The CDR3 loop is CASRSDPGSGNTIYF. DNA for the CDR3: TGTGCCAGCAGGTCGGACCCTGGCTCTGGAAACACCATATATTTT.

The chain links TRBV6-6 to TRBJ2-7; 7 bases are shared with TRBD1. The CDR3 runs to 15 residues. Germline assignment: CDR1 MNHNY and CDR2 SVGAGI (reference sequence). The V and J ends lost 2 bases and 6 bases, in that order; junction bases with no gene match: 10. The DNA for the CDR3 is TGTGCCAGCAGTTACAAGGGGGCGGACGTCGCCGAGCAGTACTTC. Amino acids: CASSYKGADVAEQYF.

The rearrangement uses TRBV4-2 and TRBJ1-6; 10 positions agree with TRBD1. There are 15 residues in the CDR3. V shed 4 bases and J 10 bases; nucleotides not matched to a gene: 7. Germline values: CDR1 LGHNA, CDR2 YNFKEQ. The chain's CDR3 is CASSPTGTGDSPLHF. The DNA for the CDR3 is TGTGCCAGCAGCCCTACCGGGACAGGGGACTCACCCCTCCACTTT.

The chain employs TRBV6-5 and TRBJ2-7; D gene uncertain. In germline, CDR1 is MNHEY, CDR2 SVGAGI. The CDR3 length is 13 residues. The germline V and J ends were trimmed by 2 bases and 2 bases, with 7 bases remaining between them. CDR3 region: CASSYDGTYEQYF. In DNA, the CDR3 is TGTGCCAGCAGTTACGATGGAACCTACGAGCAGTACTTC.

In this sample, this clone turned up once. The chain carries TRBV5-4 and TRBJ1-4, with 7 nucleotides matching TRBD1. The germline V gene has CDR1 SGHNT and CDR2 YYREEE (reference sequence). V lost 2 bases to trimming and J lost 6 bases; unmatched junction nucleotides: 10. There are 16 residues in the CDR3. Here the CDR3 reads CASSFRTRGEDEKLFF. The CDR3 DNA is TGTGCCAGCAGCTTCCGGACCAGGGGGGAGGATGAAAAACTGTTTTTT.

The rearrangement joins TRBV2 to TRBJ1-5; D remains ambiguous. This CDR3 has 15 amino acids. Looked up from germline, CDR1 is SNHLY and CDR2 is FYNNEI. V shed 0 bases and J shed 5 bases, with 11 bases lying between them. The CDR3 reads CASSEAEGSYQPQHF. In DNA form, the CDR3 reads TGTGCCAGCAGTGAAGCAGAAGGATCCTATCAGCCCCAGCATTTT.

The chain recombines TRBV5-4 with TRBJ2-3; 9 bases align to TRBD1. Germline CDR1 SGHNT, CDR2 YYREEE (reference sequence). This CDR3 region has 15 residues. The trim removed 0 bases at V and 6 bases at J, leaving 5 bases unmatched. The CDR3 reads CASSLGTGEVDTQYF. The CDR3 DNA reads TGTGCCAGCAGCTTGGGGACAGGGGAAGTGGATACGCAGTATTTT.